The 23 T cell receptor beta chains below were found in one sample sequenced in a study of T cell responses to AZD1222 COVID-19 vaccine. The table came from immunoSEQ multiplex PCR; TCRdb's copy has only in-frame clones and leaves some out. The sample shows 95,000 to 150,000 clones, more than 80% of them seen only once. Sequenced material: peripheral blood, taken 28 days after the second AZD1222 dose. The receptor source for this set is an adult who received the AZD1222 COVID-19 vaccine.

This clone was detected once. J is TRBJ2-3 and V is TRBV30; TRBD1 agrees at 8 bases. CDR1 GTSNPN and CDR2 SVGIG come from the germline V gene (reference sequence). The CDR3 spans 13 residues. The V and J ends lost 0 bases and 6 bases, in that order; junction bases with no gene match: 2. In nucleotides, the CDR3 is TGTGCCTGGAGTGTACAGGGGGTGGATACGCAGTATTTT. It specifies CAWSVQGVDTQYF.

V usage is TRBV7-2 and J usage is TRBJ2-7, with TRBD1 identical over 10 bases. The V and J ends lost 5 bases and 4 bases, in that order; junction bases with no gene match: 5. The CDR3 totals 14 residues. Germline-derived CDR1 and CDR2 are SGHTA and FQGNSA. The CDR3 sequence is CASSTRQGAYEQYF. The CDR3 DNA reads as TGTGCCAGCAGCACGAGACAGGGGGCTTACGAGCAGTACTTC. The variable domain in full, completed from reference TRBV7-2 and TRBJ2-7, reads GAGVSQSPSNKVTEKGKDVELRCDPISGHTALYWYRQSLGQGLEFLIYFQGNSAPDKSGLPSDRFSAERTGGSVSTLTIQRTQQEDSAVYLCASSTRQGAYEQYFGPGTRLTVT.

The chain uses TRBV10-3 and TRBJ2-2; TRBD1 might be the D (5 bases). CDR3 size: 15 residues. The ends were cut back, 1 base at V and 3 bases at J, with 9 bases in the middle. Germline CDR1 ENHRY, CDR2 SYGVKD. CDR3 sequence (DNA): TGTGCCATCAGTGAGTGGCAGGGTGACACCGGGGAGCTGTTTTTT. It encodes CAISEWQGDTGELFF.

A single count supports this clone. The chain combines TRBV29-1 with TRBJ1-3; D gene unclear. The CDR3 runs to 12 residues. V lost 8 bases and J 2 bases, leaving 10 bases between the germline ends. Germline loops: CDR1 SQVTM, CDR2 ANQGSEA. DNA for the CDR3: TGCAGCATCCAGGTGGCTGGAAACACCATATATTTT. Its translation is CSIQVAGNTIYF.

CDR3 sequence (DNA): TGTGCCAGCAGTGAATTTGGGTCGCAGGGGGTCGATTCTGAAGCTTTCTTT. The encoded protein is CASSEFGSQGVDSEAFF. The chain has TRBV25-1 and TRBJ1-1; 7 positions agree with TRBD1. Unmatched junction bases numbered 14, after V lost 1 base and J lost 6 bases. This CDR3 spans 17 amino acids. The germline CDR1 and CDR2 sequences are MGHDK and SYGVNS.

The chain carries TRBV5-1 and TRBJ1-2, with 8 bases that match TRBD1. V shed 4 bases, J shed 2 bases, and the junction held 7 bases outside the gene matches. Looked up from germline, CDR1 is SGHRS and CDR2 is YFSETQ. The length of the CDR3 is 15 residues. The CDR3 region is CASSVDRVRNYGYTF. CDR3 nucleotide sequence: TGCGCCAGCAGCGTGGACAGGGTCAGAAACTATGGCTACACCTTC.

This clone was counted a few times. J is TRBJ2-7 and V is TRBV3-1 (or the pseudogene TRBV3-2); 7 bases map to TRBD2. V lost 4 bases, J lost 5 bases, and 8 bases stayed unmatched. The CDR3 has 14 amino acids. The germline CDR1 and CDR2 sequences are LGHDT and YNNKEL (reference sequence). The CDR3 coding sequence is TGTGCCAGCAGCCCCGGGGGGATTAGCAACGAGCAGTACTTC. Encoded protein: CASSPGGISNEQYF.

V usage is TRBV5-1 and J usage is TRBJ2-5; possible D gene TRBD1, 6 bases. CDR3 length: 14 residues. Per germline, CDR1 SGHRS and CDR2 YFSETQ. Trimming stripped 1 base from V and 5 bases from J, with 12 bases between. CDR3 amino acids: CASSLLGDKETQYF. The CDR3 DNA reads TGCGCCAGCAGCTTGTTAGGGGACAAGGAGACCCAGTACTTC. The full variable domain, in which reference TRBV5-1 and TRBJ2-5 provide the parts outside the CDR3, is KAGVTQTPRYLIKTRGQQVTLSCSPISGHRSVSWYQQTPGQGLQFLFEYFSETQRNKGNFPGRFSGRQFSNSRSEMNVSTLELGDSALYLCASSLLGDKETQYFGPGTRLLVL.

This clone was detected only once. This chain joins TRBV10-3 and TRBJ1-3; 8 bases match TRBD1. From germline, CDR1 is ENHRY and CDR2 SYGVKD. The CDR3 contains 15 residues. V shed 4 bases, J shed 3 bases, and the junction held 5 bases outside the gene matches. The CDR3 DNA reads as TGTGCCATCAGTGGTTCGACAGGGGATGGAAACACCATATATTTT. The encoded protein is CAISGSTGDGNTIYF.

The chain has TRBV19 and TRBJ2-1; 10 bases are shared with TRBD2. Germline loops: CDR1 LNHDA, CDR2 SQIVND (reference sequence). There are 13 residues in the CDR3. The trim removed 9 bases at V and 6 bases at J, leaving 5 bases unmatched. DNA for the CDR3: TGTGCCAGCGCGGGACTAGCGCTCAATGAGCAGTTCTTC. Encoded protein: CASAGLALNEQFF.

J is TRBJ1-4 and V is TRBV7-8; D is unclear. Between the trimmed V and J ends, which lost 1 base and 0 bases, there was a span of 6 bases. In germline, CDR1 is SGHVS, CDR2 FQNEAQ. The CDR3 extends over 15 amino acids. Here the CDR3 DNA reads TGTGCCAGCAGCTTAGAACCTGCAACTAATGAAAAACTGTTTTTT. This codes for CASSLEPATNEKLFF.

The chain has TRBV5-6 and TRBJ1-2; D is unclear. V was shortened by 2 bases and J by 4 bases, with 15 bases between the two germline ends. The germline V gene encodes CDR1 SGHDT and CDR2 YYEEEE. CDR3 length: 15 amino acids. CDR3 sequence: CASSFWGFPSYGYTF. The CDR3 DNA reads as TGTGCCAGCAGCTTCTGGGGTTTCCCGTCCTATGGCTACACCTTC.

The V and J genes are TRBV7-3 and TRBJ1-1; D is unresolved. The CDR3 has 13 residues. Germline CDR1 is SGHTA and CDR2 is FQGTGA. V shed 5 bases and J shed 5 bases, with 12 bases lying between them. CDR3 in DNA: TGTGCCAGCAGCACCACCGGCGGGACTGAAGCTTTCTTT. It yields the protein CASSTTGGTEAFF.

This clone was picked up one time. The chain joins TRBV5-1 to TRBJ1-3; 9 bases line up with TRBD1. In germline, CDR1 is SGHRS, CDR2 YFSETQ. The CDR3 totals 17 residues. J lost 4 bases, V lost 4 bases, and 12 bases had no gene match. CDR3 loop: CASSRALDRGTGNTIYF. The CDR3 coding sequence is TGCGCCAGCAGCCGCGCCCTTGACAGGGGGACCGGAAACACCATATATTTT.

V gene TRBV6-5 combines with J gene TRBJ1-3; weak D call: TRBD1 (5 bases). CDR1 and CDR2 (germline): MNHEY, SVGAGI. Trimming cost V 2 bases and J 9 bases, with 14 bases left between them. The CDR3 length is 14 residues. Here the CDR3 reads CASSYGRRGGTIYF. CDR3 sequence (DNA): TGTGCCAGCAGTTACGGTCGGCGGGGGGGCACCATATATTTT.

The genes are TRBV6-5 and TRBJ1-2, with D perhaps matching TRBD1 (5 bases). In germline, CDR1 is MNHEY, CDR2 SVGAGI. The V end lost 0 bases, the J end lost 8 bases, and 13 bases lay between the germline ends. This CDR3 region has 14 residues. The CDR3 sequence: CASSYSRGGSGYTF. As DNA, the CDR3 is TGTGCCAGCAGTTACTCACGGGGGGGATCGGGCTACACCTTC.

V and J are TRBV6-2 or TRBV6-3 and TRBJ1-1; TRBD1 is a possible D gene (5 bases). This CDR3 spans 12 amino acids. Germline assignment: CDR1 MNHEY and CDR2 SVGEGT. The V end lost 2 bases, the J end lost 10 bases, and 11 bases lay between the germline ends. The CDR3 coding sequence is TGTGCCAGCAGTTACAGGGGCAGTTCAGCTTTCTTT. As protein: CASSYRGSSAFF.

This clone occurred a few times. CDR3 region: CASSSVGTGELFF. CDR3 bases: TGTGCCAGCAGTTCGGTAGGCACCGGGGAGCTGTTTTTT. This rearrangement joins TRBV6-5 to TRBJ2-2; no clear D. V was shortened by 4 bases and J by 4 bases, with 7 bases between the two germline ends. The CDR3 has 13 residues. CDR1 is MNHEY and CDR2 is SVGAGI in the germline V gene.

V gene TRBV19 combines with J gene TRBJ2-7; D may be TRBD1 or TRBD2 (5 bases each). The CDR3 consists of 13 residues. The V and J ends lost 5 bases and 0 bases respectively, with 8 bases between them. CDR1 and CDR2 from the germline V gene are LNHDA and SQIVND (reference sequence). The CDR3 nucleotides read TGTGCCAGTAGTGGGGACCTCTCCTACGAGCAGTACTTC. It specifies CASSGDLSYEQYF.

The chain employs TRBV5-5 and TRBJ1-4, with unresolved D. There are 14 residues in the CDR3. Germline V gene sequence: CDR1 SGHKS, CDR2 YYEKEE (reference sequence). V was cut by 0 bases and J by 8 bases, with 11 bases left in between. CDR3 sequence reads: CASSLGRIDEKLFF. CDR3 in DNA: TGTGCCAGCAGCTTGGGTAGAATTGACGAAAAACTGTTTTTT.

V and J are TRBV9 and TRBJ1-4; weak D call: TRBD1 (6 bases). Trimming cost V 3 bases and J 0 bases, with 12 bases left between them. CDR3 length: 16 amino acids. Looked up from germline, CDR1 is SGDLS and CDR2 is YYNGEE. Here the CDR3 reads CASSAHNRATNEKLFF. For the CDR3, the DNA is TGTGCCAGCAGCGCACACAACAGGGCAACTAATGAAAAACTGTTTTTT.

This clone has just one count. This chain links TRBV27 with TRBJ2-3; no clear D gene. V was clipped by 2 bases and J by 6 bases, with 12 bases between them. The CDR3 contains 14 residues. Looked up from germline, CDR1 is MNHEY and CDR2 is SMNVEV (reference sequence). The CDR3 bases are TGTGCCAGCAGTTTAGCCAGAAAATCGGATACGCAGTATTTT. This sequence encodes CASSLARKSDTQYF.

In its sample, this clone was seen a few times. CDR3 DNA: TGTGCCAGCAGCCCGGGGACAGGGGGCATAGGCTATGGCTACACCTTC. Amino acids: CASSPGTGGIGYGYTF. V gene TRBV5-6 combines with J gene TRBJ1-2; 12 positions agree with TRBD1. V shed 4 bases, J shed 4 bases, and the junction held 8 bases outside the gene matches. CDR1 and CDR2 from the germline V gene are SGHDT and YYEEEE. CDR3 length: 16 residues.